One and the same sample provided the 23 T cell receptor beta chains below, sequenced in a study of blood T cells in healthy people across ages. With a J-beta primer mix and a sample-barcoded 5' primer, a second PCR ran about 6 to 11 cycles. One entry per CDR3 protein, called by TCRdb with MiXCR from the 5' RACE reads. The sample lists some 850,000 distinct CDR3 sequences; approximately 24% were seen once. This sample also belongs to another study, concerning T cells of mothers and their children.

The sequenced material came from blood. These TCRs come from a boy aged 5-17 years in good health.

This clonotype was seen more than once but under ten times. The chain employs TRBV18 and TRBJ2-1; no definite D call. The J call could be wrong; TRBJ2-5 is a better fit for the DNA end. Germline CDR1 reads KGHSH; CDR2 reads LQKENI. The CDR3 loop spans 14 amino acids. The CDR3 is CASSPPTWTETQYF. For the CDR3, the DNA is TGTGCCAGCTCACCTCCCACCTGGACAGAGACCCAGTACTTC.

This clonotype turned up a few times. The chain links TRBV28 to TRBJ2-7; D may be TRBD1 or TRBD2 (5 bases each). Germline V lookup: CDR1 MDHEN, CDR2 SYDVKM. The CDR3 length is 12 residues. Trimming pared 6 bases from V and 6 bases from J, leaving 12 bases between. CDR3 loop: CASRPSGTEQYF. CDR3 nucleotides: TGTGCCAGCAGGCCGTCAGGGACCGAGCAGTACTTC.

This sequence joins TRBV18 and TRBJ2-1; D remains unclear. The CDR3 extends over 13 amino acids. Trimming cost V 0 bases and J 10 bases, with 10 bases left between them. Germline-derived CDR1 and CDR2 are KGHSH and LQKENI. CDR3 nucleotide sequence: TGTGCCAGCTCACCACCGACCGCTGGAGAGCAGTTCTTC. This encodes CASSPPTAGEQFF.

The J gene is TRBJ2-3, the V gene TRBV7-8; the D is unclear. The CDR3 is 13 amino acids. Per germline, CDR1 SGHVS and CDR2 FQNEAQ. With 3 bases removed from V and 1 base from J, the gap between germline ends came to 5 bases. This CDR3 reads CASSFWRTDTQYF. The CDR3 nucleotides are TGTGCCAGCAGCTTCTGGCGCACAGATACGCAGTATTTT.

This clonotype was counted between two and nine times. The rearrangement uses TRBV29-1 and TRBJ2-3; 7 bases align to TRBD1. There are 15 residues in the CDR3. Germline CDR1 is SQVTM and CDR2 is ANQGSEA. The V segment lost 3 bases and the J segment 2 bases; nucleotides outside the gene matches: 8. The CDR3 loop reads CSVETLRGTTDTQYF. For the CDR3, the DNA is TGCAGCGTTGAGACGCTCAGGGGGACCACAGATACGCAGTATTTT.

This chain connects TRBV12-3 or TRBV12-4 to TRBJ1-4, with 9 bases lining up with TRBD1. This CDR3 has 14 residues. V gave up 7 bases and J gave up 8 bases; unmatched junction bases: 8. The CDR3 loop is CASTNRGLSEKLFF. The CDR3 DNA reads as TGTGCCAGCACTAACAGGGGGCTCAGCGAAAAACTGTTTTTT.

The CDR3 region is CASSARKGAVGGPYTF. The CDR3, as DNA: TGTGCCAGCAGCGCAAGGAAGGGGGCCGTCGGAGGGCCCTACACCTTC. The chain recombines TRBV9 with TRBJ1-2, with 7 nucleotides matching TRBD1. Unmatched junction bases numbered 18, after V lost 3 bases and J lost 10 bases. Germline lookup yields CDR1 SGDLS and CDR2 YYNGEE. This CDR3 contains 16 residues.

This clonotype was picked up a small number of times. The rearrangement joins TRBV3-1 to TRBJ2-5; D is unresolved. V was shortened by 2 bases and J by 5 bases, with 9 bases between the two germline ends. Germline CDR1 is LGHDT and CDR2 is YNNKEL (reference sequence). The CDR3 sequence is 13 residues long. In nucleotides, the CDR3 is TGTGCCAGCAGCCAATTGGACCTCGAGACCCAGTACTTC. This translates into CASSQLDLETQYF.

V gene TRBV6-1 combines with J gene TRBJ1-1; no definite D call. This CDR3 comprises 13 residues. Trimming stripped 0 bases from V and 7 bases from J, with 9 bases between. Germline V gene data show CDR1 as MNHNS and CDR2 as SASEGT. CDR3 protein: CASSEARRLEAFF. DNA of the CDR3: TGTGCCAGCAGTGAAGCGCGGCGGCTTGAAGCTTTCTTT.

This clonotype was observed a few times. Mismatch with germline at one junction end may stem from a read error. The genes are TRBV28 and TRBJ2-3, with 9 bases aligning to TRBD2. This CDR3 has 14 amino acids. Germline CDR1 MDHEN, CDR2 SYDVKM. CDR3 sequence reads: CAGSSSGAGDTQYF. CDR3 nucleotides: TGTGCCGGCAGTTCTAGCGGGGCCGGAGATACGCAGTATTTT. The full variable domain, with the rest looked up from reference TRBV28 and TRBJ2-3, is DVKVTQSSRYLVKRTGEKVFLECVQDMDHENMFWYRQDPGLGLRLIYFSYDVKMKEKGDIPEGYSVSREKKERFSLILESASTNQTSMYLCAGSSSGAGDTQYFGPGTRLTVL.

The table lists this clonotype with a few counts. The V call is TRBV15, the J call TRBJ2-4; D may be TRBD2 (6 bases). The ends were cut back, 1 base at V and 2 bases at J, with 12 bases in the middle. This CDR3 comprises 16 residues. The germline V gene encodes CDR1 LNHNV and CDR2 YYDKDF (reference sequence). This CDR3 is CATSRASRGTKNIQYF. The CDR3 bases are TGTGCCACCAGCAGAGCGAGTCGGGGGACCAAAAACATTCAGTACTTC.

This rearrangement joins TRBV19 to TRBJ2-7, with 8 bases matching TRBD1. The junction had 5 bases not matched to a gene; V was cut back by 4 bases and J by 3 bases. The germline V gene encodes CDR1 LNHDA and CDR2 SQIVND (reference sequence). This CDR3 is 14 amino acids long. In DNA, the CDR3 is TGTGCCAGTAGTACCACAGGGGGAGTCTACGAGCAGTACTTC. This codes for CASSTTGGVYEQYF.

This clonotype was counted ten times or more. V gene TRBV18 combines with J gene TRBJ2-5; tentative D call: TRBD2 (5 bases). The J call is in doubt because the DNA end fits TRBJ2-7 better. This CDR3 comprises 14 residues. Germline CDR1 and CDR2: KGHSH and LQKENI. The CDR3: CASSPGGGPYEQYF. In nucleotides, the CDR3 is TGTGCCAGCTCACCGGGTGGAGGACCCTACGAGCAGTACTTC.

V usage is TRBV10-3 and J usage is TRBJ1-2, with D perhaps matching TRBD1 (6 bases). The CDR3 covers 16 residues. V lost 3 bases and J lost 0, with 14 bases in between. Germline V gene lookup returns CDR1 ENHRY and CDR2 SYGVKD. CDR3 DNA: TGTGCCATCAGTGATGGGGAGGGGGGACCTAACTATGGCTACACCTTC. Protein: CAISDGEGGPNYGYTF.

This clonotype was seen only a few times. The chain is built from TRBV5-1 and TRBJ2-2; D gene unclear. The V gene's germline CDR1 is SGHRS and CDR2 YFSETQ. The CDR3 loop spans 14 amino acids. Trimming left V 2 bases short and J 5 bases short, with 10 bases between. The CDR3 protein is CASSFESATGELFF. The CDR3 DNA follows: TGCGCCAGCAGCTTCGAATCCGCGACCGGGGAGCTGTTTTTT.

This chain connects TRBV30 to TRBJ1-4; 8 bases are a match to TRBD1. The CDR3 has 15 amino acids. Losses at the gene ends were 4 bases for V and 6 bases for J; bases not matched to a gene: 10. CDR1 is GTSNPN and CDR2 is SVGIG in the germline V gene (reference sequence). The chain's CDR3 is CAWIPSGGADEKLFF. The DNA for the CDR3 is TGTGCCTGGATACCTTCAGGGGGCGCAGATGAAAAACTGTTTTTT.

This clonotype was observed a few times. The CDR3 nucleotides read TGTGCCAGCAGTTACCGGGTGGACAGGAGCACAGATACGCAGTATTTT. It codes for CASSYRVDRSTDTQYF. The chain joins TRBV6-6 to TRBJ2-3; 7 bases fit TRBD1. The CDR3 is 16 residues long. Germline V gene data show CDR1 as MNHNY and CDR2 as SVGAGI (reference sequence). The V gene end was trimmed by 2 bases and the J gene end by 0 bases; junction bases not matched to a gene: 5.

CDR3: CASVWDRGRGEQFF. The CDR3 coding sequence is TGTGCCAGCGTTTGGGACAGGGGCAGGGGGGAGCAGTTCTTC. This chain joins TRBV2 and TRBJ2-1, with TRBD1 matching 10 bases. The V gene end was trimmed by 8 bases and the J gene end by 10 bases; junction bases not matched to a gene: 11. CDR3 length equals 14 residues. Germline V lookup: CDR1 SNHLY, CDR2 FYNNEI.

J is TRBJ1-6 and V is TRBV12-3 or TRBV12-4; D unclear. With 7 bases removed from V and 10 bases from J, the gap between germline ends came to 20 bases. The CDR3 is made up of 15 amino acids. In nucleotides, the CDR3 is TGTGCCAGCACCATAGATCGCAGAGGCCGGTCACCCCTCCACTTT. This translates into CASTIDRRGRSPLHF.

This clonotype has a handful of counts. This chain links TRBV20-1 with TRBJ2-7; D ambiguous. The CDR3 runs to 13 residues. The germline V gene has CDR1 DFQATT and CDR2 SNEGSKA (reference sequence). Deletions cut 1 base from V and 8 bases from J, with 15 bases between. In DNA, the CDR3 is TGCAGTGCTAGAGGGGCCGCCCTCTGGCAGCAGTACTTC. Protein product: CSARGAALWQQYF.

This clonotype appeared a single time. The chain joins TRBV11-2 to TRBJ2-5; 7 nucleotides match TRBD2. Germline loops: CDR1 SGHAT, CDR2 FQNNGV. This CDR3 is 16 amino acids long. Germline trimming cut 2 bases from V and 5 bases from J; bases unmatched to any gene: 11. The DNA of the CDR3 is TGTGCCAGCAGCTTACCCCTAGCGGACCGACGGGAGACCCAGTACTTC. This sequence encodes CASSLPLADRRETQYF.

The CDR3 region is CATLLGRNTEAFF. DNA of the CDR3: TGTGCCACCCTCCTTGGACGGAACACTGAAGCTTTCTTT. The chain links TRBV6-5 to TRBJ1-1, with D unresolved. The germline V gene encodes CDR1 MNHEY and CDR2 SVGAGI. Trimming took off 10 bases at V and 1 base at J, with 13 bases between the two ends. There are 13 residues in the CDR3.

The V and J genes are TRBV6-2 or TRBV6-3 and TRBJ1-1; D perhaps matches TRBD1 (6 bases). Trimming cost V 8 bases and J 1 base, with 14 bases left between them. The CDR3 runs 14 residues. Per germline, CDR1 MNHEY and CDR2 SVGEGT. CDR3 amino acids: CASGPRGRNTEAFF. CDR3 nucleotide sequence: TGTGCCAGCGGCCCCAGGGGTCGGAACACTGAAGCTTTCTTT.